The rows below give T cell receptor beta chains drawn from one sample of a study of blood T cells in healthy people across ages. Using its own MiXCR run on the 5' RACE reads, TCRdb lists one record per CDR3 protein. The sample holds 650,000 to 1,000,000 distinct CDR3 sequences, under 40% seen once. Material: blood. These receptors came from a man younger than 35 in good health. Each CDR3 is given with its conserved first and last residue. A D gene is named only where the DNA matches it firmly. The listing skips clone size in some rows; elsewhere it reads once, few, many or a size class.

TRBV4-2	.	TRBJ2-5	.	TGTGCCAGCAGCCTCCTGGAGGCAGAAGAGACCCAGTACTTC	CASSLLEAEETQYF
TRBV20-1	TRBD1	TRBJ1-6	.	TGCAGTGCCCCGACAGGGGATGCTTCACCCCTCCACTTT	CSAPTGDASPLHF
TRBV5-4	.	TRBJ2-3	.	TGTGCCAGCAGCTTGCTCTACCTTCCGAGGACAGGAGATGCTGCGGGGGGAGATACGCAGTATTTT	CASSLLYLPRTGDAAGGDTQYF
TRBV5-1	.	TRBJ2-5	.	TGCGCCAGCAGCTTGGCCGTGATCCAAGAGACCCAGTACTTC	CASSLAVIQETQYF
TRBV9	TRBD2	TRBJ2-2	few	TGTGCCAGCAGATCGACTAGCGGGGGCACCGGGGAGCTGTTTTTT	CASRSTSGGTGELFF
TRBV7-9	.	TRBJ2-3	many	TGTGCCAGCAGTTGGGGGGGCACAGATACGCAGTATTTT	CASSWGGTDTQYF
TRBV5-1	.	TRBJ1-1	.	TGCGCCAGCAGCCTAGCGTGGGTGGGAAACACTGAAGCTTTCTTT	CASSLAWVGNTEAFF
TRBV9	.	TRBJ1-2	.	TGTGCCAGCAGCCTACTGTCGGGGGCGGACTATGGCTACACCTTC	CASSLLSGADYGYTF
TRBV20-1	.	TRBJ2-3	.	TGCAGTGCTAGAGATCGGGTAGAGACTAGGAGGTGGACAGATACGCAGTATTTT	CSARDRVETRRWTDTQYF
TRBV12-3/TRBV12-4	TRBD2	TRBJ2-5	few	TGTGCCAGCAGTTTAGAGCGGGGAATAACCTACAATGAGCAGTACTTC	CASSLERGITYNEQYF
TRBV14	.	TRBJ2-1	.	TGTGCCAGCAGCCAATTTCGGAATGAGCAGTTCTTC	CASSQFRNEQFF
TRBV12-3/TRBV12-4	.	TRBJ2-7	few	TGTGCCAGCAGTGTAGGGACAACCTTAACCGAGCAGTACTTC	CASSVGTTLTEQYF
TRBV20-1	.	TRBJ2-3	few	TGCAGTGGCGACAGGTCGGATACGCAGTATTTT	CSGDRSDTQYF
TRBV12-3/TRBV12-4	TRBD2	TRBJ2-3	.	TGTGCCAGCGGCCTCGGGGGGGCGGGAGATACGCAGTATTTT	CASGLGGAGDTQYF
TRBV6-5	TRBD1	TRBJ1-2	.	TGTGCCAGCAGTTACACAGGGGGGGGTGGCTACACCTTC	CASSYTGGGGYTF
TRBV9	.	TRBJ2-5	.	TGTGCCAGCACCCCGAGGGACTTTACCTACAATGAGCAGTACTTC	CASTPRDFTYNEQYF
TRBV12-3/TRBV12-4	.	TRBJ2-7	.	TGTGCCAGCAGTTTCCAAAGGACCCGCAGCTTCTACGAGCAGTACTTC	CASSFQRTRSFYEQYF
TRBV10-3	.	TRBJ2-7	.	TGTGCCATCAGTGTGGGTGAGGAGGACTTCGAGCAGTACTTC	CAISVGEEDFEQYF
TRBV7-9	.	TRBJ2-7	.	TGTGCCAGCAGCGCCCCCTCGGGGGTCGCATACGAGCAGTACTTC	CASSAPSGVAYEQYF
TRBV27	TRBD1	TRBJ2-3	.	TGTGCCAGCAGTAGGACAGGGGGCGTAACAGGGGGAACGGATACGCAGTATTTT	CASSRTGGVTGGTDTQYF
TRBV28	.	TRBJ2-7	.	TGTGCCAGCAGTACACCGACGGTCACCTACGAGCAGTACTTC	CASSTPTVTYEQYF
TRBV4-3	.	TRBJ2-1	.	TGCGCCAGCAGCCAAGAGGGGGGCGAGAACAATGAGCAGTTCTTC	CASSQEGGENNEQFF
TRBV7-3	TRBD2	TRBJ2-2	few	TGTGCCAGCAGCCAACCGACTAGCGCGGGGTTTGCCGGGGAGCTGTTTTTT	CASSQPTSAGFAGELFF
TRBV20-1	.	TRBJ2-6	many	TGCAGTGCTAGAACGCGCTCTGGGGCCAACGTCCTGACTTTC	CSARTRSGANVLTF
TRBV25-1	.	TRBJ2-3	.	TGTGCCAGCAGTGGACCGTACAGGGTGTATTTT	CASSGPYRVYF
TRBV7-3	TRBD2	TRBJ2-1	.	TGTGCCAGCAGGCGGGGGGGGTACAATGAGCAGTTCTTC	CASRRGGYNEQFF
TRBV4-1	TRBD2	TRBJ2-3	few	TGCGCCAGCAGCCAAGGAAGCACACGACTAGCAACCATACATACGCAGTATTTT	CASSQGSTRLATIHTQYF
TRBV4-3	TRBD2	TRBJ2-7	.	TGCGCCAGCAGCCAAGAATTGACTAGCCGCGAGCAGTACTTC	CASSQELTSREQYF
TRBV11-2	TRBD1	TRBJ1-1	.	TGTGCCAGCAGCTTTGCGACAGGGGGCATGAACACTGAAGCTTTCTTT	CASSFATGGMNTEAFF
TRBV30	TRBD1	TRBJ1-5	.	TGTGCCTGGACCAAGGACAGGGCGGGCAATCAGCCCCAGCATTTT	CAWTKDRAGNQPQHF
TRBV2	TRBD2	TRBJ2-3	.	TGTGCCAGCCGCCGTTTGGCTAGCGGGGCAGATACGCAGTATTTT	CASRRLASGADTQYF
TRBV20-1	TRBD1	TRBJ1-5	few	TGCAGTGCTAGTAGACAGGGTAATAGCAATCAGCCCCAGCATTTT	CSASRQGNSNQPQHF
TRBV6-2/TRBV6-3	TRBD1	TRBJ2-7	.	TGTGCCAGCAGTTTGCGACAGGGCAACGAGCAGTACTTC	CASSLRQGNEQYF
TRBV7-6	.	TRBJ1-5	few	TGTGCCAGCAGCTTAGAGAGGGGCCCCAATCAGCCCCAGCATTTT	CASSLERGPNQPQHF
TRBV7-9	.	TRBJ2-1	many	TGTGCCAGCAGCTTAGGAACAGACAATGAGCAGTTCTTC	CASSLGTDNEQFF
TRBV3-1	.	TRBJ2-3	.	TGTGCCAGCAGCCGGGGGGTCGTCACAGATACGCAGTATTTT	CASSRGVVTDTQYF
TRBV20-1	.	TRBJ2-5	few	TGCAGTGCTCCTGAGGGGGGGAACCAAGAGACCCAGTACTTC	CSAPEGGNQETQYF
TRBV5-6	.	TRBJ2-4	few	TGTGCCAGCAGCAACGGACTAGCCAAAAACATTCAGTACTTC	CASSNGLAKNIQYF
TRBV20-1	TRBD1	TRBJ2-3	.	TGCAGTGCTTACGACGGGACAGCTAGCACAGATACGCAGTATTTT	CSAYDGTASTDTQYF
TRBV4-3	.	TRBJ2-5	many	TGCGCCAGCAGCTCTAGTGCGTTGGAGGGAGAGACCCAGTACTTC	CASSSSALEGETQYF
TRBV29-1	TRBD2	TRBJ2-1	.	TGCAGCGTTGGGGCTAGCGGGTACAATGAGCAGTTCTTC	CSVGASGYNEQFF
TRBV7-2	.	TRBJ2-1	.	TGTGCCAGCAGCTTAGCTCTAGCAGGCGGTGAGCAGTTCTTC	CASSLALAGGEQFF
TRBV7-2	.	TRBJ1-1	.	TGTGCCAGCAGCTTAGCGTCGGCGAATGAAGCTTTCTTT	CASSLASANEAFF
TRBV4-1	.	TRBJ1-6	few	TGCGCCAGCAGCCCGATCGGGACCGCTGATAATTCACCCCTCCACTTT	CASSPIGTADNSPLHF
TRBV2	TRBD1	TRBJ1-2	.	TGTGCCAGCCAACAGGGGGTTCAGGGCTACACCTTC	CASQQGVQGYTF
TRBV5-6	.	TRBJ1-2	.	TGTGCCAGCAGCTTGGCGGGACCTGGAGACGACTATGGCTACACCTTC	CASSLAGPGDDYGYTF
TRBV29-1	TRBD2	TRBJ2-7	.	TGCAGCGTGGGGACTAGCGGGTCTTACGAGCAGTACTTC	CSVGTSGSYEQYF
TRBV7-3	.	TRBJ2-3	.	TGTGCCAGCAGCTTAACCGACAGGACGAGCACAGATACGCAGTATTTT	CASSLTDRTSTDTQYF
TRBV4-2	TRBD2	TRBJ2-1	.	TGTGCCAGCAGCCAAGGACCTAGCGGGGCAGGCGGTCGAAGTGAGCAGTTCTTC	CASSQGPSGAGGRSEQFF
TRBV4-1	TRBD1	TRBJ1-5	.	TGCGCCAGCAGCCGCGGGGACAGGACGAATCAGCCCCAGCATTTT	CASSRGDRTNQPQHF
TRBV30	.	TRBJ2-3	.	TGTGCCTGGAGAGCCGGGACACGGCTACAGTATTTT	CAWRAGTRLQYF
TRBV2	TRBD2	TRBJ2-7	few	TGTGCCAGCAGTACCTCCGGGACTAGCGGGGCGACCTACAATGAGCAGTACTTC	CASSTSGTSGATYNEQYF
TRBV20-1	TRBD2	TRBJ2-7	few	TGCAGTGCTAGAGATCTAGCGGGGTCCACGTACAATGAGCAGTACTTC	CSARDLAGSTYNEQYF
TRBV5-1	TRBD1	TRBJ2-3	many	TGCGCCAGCAGCTTGAGAGGACAGGGGCGTGATACGCAGTATTTT	CASSLRGQGRDTQYF
TRBV4-3	.	TRBJ2-1	many	TGCGCCAGCAGCCAAGCCAAGGGACCTACAAGGGACAATGAGCAGTTCTTC	CASSQAKGPTRDNEQFF
TRBV6-5	.	TRBJ2-6	.	TGTGCCAGCAGTTACTCGACACAGGAGAGCTCTGGGGCCAACGTCCTGACTTTC	CASSYSTQESSGANVLTF
TRBV6-5	TRBD2	TRBJ2-7	.	TGTGCCAGCAGTCCCCAGCGGGGTGCTTCCTACGAGCAGTACTTC	CASSPQRGASYEQYF
TRBV4-1	TRBD1	TRBJ1-1	few	TGCGCCAGCAGCCAAATCGGGACAGTCGGCGCTTTCTTT	CASSQIGTVGAFF
TRBV20-1	TRBD1	TRBJ2-5	.	TGCAGTGCGGACGTACCGGGACAGGTAGAGACCCAGTACTTC	CSADVPGQVETQYF
TRBV14	.	TRBJ1-2	.	TGTGCCAGCAGCCCCCGCGGGGCCGTCAACTATGGCTACACCTTC	CASSPRGAVNYGYTF